These 22 T cell receptor beta chains came from one sample sequenced in a study of T cell repertoires in ileal Crohn's disease (dated by TCRdb to between 2018 and 2021). Library construction relied on the immunoSEQ multiplex PCR assay. Entries here come from immuneACCESS through TCRdb and include only in-frame sequences with V and J called. Some clones fail to appear in such tables; in the studies checked, an unresolved V gene covers under half of the shortfall, and the cause of the remainder is unknown. The sample table shows several thousand clones, and about 81% are seen once. Of the sample, approximately 5.9% falls within the top ten clones. Input material: ileal tissue. These receptors were collected from an adult with Crohn's disease.

The gene calls are TRBV27 and TRBJ2-1, with a weak D call TRBD2 (5 bases). Germline CDR1 reads MNHEY; CDR2 reads SMNVEV (reference sequence). Trimming stripped 3 bases from V and 4 bases from J, with 13 bases between. The CDR3 is 15 residues long. CDR3 coding DNA: TGTGCCAGCAGTTTGGACTTTCCTTCTTACAATGAGCAGTTCTTC. Amino acid sequence: CASSLDFPSYNEQFF.

V usage is TRBV5-1 and J usage is TRBJ2-2; 7 bases match TRBD1. Trimming cost V 6 bases and J 4 bases; bases outside gene matches: 9. The CDR3 length is 15 residues. The germline gives CDR1 SGHRS, CDR2 YFSETQ. The CDR3: CASTQQGRGTGELFF. In DNA, the CDR3 is TGCGCCAGCACCCAACAGGGGAGAGGCACCGGGGAGCTGTTTTTT.

This clone was found a few times. The chain is built from TRBV5-1 and TRBJ2-5, with a weak D call TRBD1 (6 bases). Germline V lookup: CDR1 SGHRS, CDR2 YFSETQ. The CDR3 sequence is 15 residues long. V shed 4 bases and J shed 0 bases, with 13 bases lying between them. CDR3 sequence reads: CASSPLTGDQETQYF. In DNA form, the CDR3 reads TGCGCCAGCAGCCCACTGACAGGCGACCAAGAGACCCAGTACTTC.

The chain joins TRBV11-2 to TRBJ2-2; D is unresolved. The CDR3 is 13 residues long. The V end lost 5 bases, the J end lost 5 bases, and 9 bases lay between the germline ends. Germline V gene lookup returns CDR1 SGHAT and CDR2 FQNNGV. The CDR3 DNA sequence: TGTGCCAGCAGCACATGGAGAACCGGGGAGCTGTTTTTT. Residues: CASSTWRTGELFF.

J is TRBJ2-7 and V is TRBV6-6, with D perhaps TRBD1 (6 bases). V was trimmed by 8 bases and J by 0 bases, leaving 20 bases between them. The CDR3 length is 16 residues. The germline V gene encodes CDR1 MNHNY and CDR2 SVGAGI (reference sequence). The CDR3 loop reads CASGGQTYESSYEQYF. The DNA of the CDR3 is TGTGCCAGCGGCGGACAGACCTACGAGAGCTCCTACGAGCAGTACTTC.

This sequence joins TRBV5-1 and TRBJ2-7, with TRBD2 as a possible D gene (8 bases). CDR3 length: 15 amino acids. Germline values: CDR1 SGHRS, CDR2 YFSETQ. Trimming pared 3 bases from V and 7 bases from J, leaving 20 bases between. The CDR3 region has the DNA TGCGCCAGCAGCTCGGGGGGGGACAGTGCGGGAGAGCAGTACTTC. Translated: CASSSGGDSAGEQYF.

This clone was seen only once. The V gene is TRBV29-1, the J gene TRBJ2-1; 13 positions agree with TRBD2. Germline lookup yields CDR1 SQVTM and CDR2 ANQGSEA. The CDR3 runs to 12 residues. After removal of 6 bases from V and 11 bases from J, the junction contained 4 bases not matched to a gene. For the CDR3, the DNA is TGCAGCGTGCCGGGACTAGCGGGGAAGCAGTTCTTC. This codes for CSVPGLAGKQFF.

V usage is TRBV4-1 and J usage is TRBJ2-5, with TRBD2 matching over 7 bases. The CDR3 is made up of 14 amino acids. Germline CDR1 reads MGHRA; CDR2 reads YSYEKL. Losses at the gene ends were 0 bases for V and 4 bases for J; bases not matched to a gene: 2. CDR3 loop: CASSQEGEGETQYF. The CDR3 DNA follows: TGCGCCAGCAGCCAAGAGGGGGAGGGAGAGACCCAGTACTTC.

This clone is labeled as medium-sized. J is TRBJ2-7 and V is TRBV12-1; TRBD2 is taken as the D call from the table, unchecked against the DNA. TRBV12-1 is assigned pseudogene status. The CDR3 is made up of 13 amino acids. Here the CDR3 reads CASSSRVSYEQYF. The CDR3 DNA sequence: TGTGCCAGCAGCTCGAGGGTTTCCTACGAGCAGTACTTC.

The chain employs TRBV5-8 and TRBJ1-2; D gene unclear. CDR3 length equals 15 residues. Trimming took 4 bases from V and 3 from J, leaving 16 bases between them. Looked up from germline, CDR1 is SGHTS and CDR2 is YDEGEE. CDR3 residues: CASSRLVAKYYGYTF. The CDR3 coding sequence is TGTGCCAGCAGCCGCTTGGTTGCTAAATACTATGGCTACACCTTC. Using reference TRBV5-8 and TRBJ1-2 for the parts outside the CDR3, the full variable domain is EAGVTQSPTHLIKTRGQQATLRCSPISGHTSVYWYQQALGLGLQFLLWYDEGEERNRGNFPPRFSGRQFPNYSSELNVNALELEDSALYLCASSRLVAKYYGYTFGSGTRLTVV.

The chain joins TRBV2 to TRBJ1-2; 12 positions match TRBD1. V shed 6 bases and J 1 base; nucleotides not matched to a gene: 12. Germline V gene lookup returns CDR1 SNHLY and CDR2 FYNNEI. CDR3 length: 18 amino acids. The CDR3 sequence: CASSTHPGQGAGNYGYTF. Here the CDR3 DNA reads TGTGCCAGCAGCACTCACCCGGGACAGGGGGCTGGTAACTATGGCTACACCTTC.

The CDR3 loop is CARVQGTIYF. CDR3 bases: TGTGCCAGAGTCCAGGGTACCATATATTTT. The chain combines TRBV5-3 with TRBJ1-3; tentative D call: TRBD1 (5 bases). TRBV5-3 counts as an open reading frame of uncertain function. V was pared by 7 bases and J by 10 bases, with 9 bases between. The CDR3 loop spans 10 amino acids.

In DNA form, the CDR3 reads TGTGCTAGTGGTTTGGCAGGGATCCCCTACGAGCAGTACTTC. It translates to CASGLAGIPYEQYF. V and J are TRBV12-5 and TRBJ2-7; D possibly corresponds to TRBD1 (5 bases). The germline CDR1 and CDR2 sequences are LGHNT and FRNRAP. The CDR3 spans 14 residues. Trimming removed 1 base at V and 2 bases at J, with 9 bases between.

This sequence joins TRBV18 and TRBJ1-2, with 8 bases fitting TRBD1. Germline CDR1 and CDR2: KGHSH and LQKENI. This CDR3 comprises 13 residues. J lost 4 bases, V lost 6 bases, and 4 bases had no gene match. CDR3 amino acids: CASSPGGSYGYTF. CDR3 nucleotides: TGTGCCAGCTCCCCAGGGGGCAGCTATGGCTACACCTTC.

In its sample, this clone was seen a few times. This chain joins TRBV30 and TRBJ1-2; D may be TRBD1 (6 bases). With 1 base removed from V and 2 bases from J, the gap between germline ends came to 14 bases. Germline values: CDR1 GTSNPN, CDR2 SVGIG (reference sequence). The CDR3 runs to 15 residues. Written as DNA, the CDR3 is TGTGCCTGGAGTGAGGACAGAGTTAACAACTATGGCTACACCTTC. Residues: CAWSEDRVNNYGYTF. Full variable domain (outside the CDR3, taken from reference TRBV30 and TRBJ1-2): SQTIHQWPATLVQPVGSPLSLECTVEGTSNPNLYWYRQAAGRGLQLLFYSVGIGQISSEVPQNLSASRPQDRQFILSSKKLLLSDSGFYLCAWSEDRVNNYGYTFGSGTRLTVV.

The rearrangement joins TRBV19 to TRBJ2-2; D may be TRBD2 (6 bases). The CDR3 extends over 13 amino acids. Germline-derived CDR1 and CDR2 are LNHDA and SQIVND (reference sequence). Trimming took off 7 bases at V and 6 bases at J, with 12 bases between the two ends. CDR3 sequence (DNA): TGTGCCAGTAATGGGGGGTGGGCCGGGGAGCTGTTTTTT. It encodes CASNGGWAGELFF.

DNA for the CDR3: TGTGCCAGCTCCCCCACGGTCCAAGACTATGGCTACACCTTC. Encoded protein: CASSPTVQDYGYTF. The rearrangement joins TRBV18 to TRBJ1-2, with D unclear. Germline CDR1 reads KGHSH; CDR2 reads LQKENI. Trimming removed 6 bases at V and 3 bases at J, with 14 bases between. CDR3 length equals 14 residues.

The chain is built from TRBV18 and TRBJ2-2; D possibly corresponds to TRBD1 (6 bases). Germline V gene sequence: CDR1 KGHSH, CDR2 LQKENI. The V gene lost 8 bases and the J gene lost 1 base, with 14 bases spanning the gap. The CDR3 is made up of 15 amino acids. The CDR3 DNA sequence: TGTGCCAGCCATAGTACGGGACAGAACACCGGGGAGCTGTTTTTT. Its protein is CASHSTGQNTGELFF.

The chain couples TRBV19 to TRBJ1-5; TRBD1 agrees at 10 bases. V trimming: 4 bases; J trimming: 7 bases; junction bases outside the gene matches: 13. The CDR3 is 17 amino acids. Germline CDR1 LNHDA, CDR2 SQIVND (reference sequence). CDR3 region: CASSNSGTGELRQPQHF. CDR3 nucleotides: TGTGCCAGTAGTAACTCTGGGACAGGGGAGTTACGGCAGCCCCAGCATTTT.

A few counts support this clone. The chain couples TRBV7-3 to TRBJ2-3, with a possible D match to TRBD2 (5 bases). Germline values: CDR1 SGHTA, CDR2 FQGTGA. The length of the CDR3 is 13 residues. The V gene lost 5 bases and the J gene lost 8 bases, with 14 bases spanning the gap. In DNA form, the CDR3 reads TGTGCCAGCAGCCCGTTGGGGAGCGCTACGCAGTATTTT. Translation: CASSPLGSATQYF.

This clone came up a few times. The chain links TRBV5-1 to TRBJ2-1, with TRBD2 matching over 13 bases. Trimming at V came to 4 bases and at J to 3 bases, leaving 7 bases not matched to a gene. The CDR3 sequence is 17 residues long. CDR1 and CDR2 (germline): SGHRS, YFSETQ. CDR3 DNA sequence: TGCGCCAGCAGCCCTAGCTGGACTAGCGGGGGCTACAATGAGCAGTTCTTC. Protein product: CASSPSWTSGGYNEQFF.

The gene calls are TRBV5-8 and TRBJ1-6; 12 bases align to TRBD1. V shed 3 bases, J shed 0 bases, and the junction held 7 bases outside the gene matches. Germline V gives CDR1 SGHTS, CDR2 YDEGEE. This CDR3 region has 19 residues. The CDR3 DNA follows: TGTGCCAGCAGCTCAGGGACAGGGGGCGCGAGCTCCTATAATTCACCCCTCCACTTT. Translation: CASSSGTGGASSYNSPLHF.